The 12 T cell receptor beta chains below were found in one sample sequenced in a study of control samples from healthy donors and cancer patients. The assay was immunoSEQ multiplex PCR, and TCRdb's table has in-frame clones only and misses some. There are roughly 100,000 clones in the sample; about 80% occur only once, and less than 15% lies in the top ten. The sequenced material came from blood. These receptors came from a woman between 50 and 59 years old in good health.

A note on this clone: One junction end does not reproduce the germline sequence, and a read error may be involved. The V and J genes are TRBV7-7 and TRBJ2-1, with TRBD2 matching over 14 bases. Germline V gives CDR1 SSHAT, CDR2 FNYEAQ (reference sequence). The CDR3 has 14 amino acids. CDR3 residues: CASSPGTSGGVQFF. The CDR3 DNA reads TGTGCTAGCAGCCCCGGGACTAGCGGGGGAGTTCAGTTCTTC. Variable domain in full (rest from reference TRBV7-7 and TRBJ2-1): GAGVSQSPRYKVTKRGQDVTLRCDPISSHATLYWYQQALGQGPEFLTYFNYEAQPDKSGLPSDRFSAERPEGSISTLTIQRTEQRDSAMYRCASSPGTSGGVQFFGPGTRLTVL.

DNA for the CDR3: TGTGCCAGCTCACAAGAGAGGAACACTGAAGCTTTCTTT. It specifies CASSQERNTEAFF. This rearrangement joins TRBV18 to TRBJ1-1; D not resolved. The V gene lost 4 bases and the J gene lost 1 base, with 7 bases spanning the gap. Germline CDR1 reads KGHSH; CDR2 reads LQKENI. There are 13 residues in the CDR3.

This clone is categorized as medium-sized (0.01 to 0.1%). V usage is TRBV5-1 and J usage is TRBJ1-1, with 9 bases identical to TRBD1. V shed 4 bases, J shed 1 base, and the junction held 2 bases outside the gene matches. The germline CDR1 and CDR2 sequences are SGHRS and YFSETQ. CDR3 length: 14 amino acids. The CDR3 DNA follows: TGCGCCAGCAGCCCACAGGGGGCGAACACTGAAGCTTTCTTT. Translation gives CASSPQGANTEAFF.

V usage is TRBV7-2 and J usage is TRBJ1-5; TRBD1 aligns across 10 bases. V trimming: 5 bases; J trimming: 7 bases; junction bases outside the gene matches: 11. This CDR3 is built from 16 residues. Germline assignment: CDR1 SGHTA and CDR2 FQGNSA. The CDR3 region has the DNA TGTGCCAGCAGCCCTGGGGGGACAGGGGCTTTCCAGCCCCAGCATTTT. Its protein product is CASSPGGTGAFQPQHF.

The chain uses TRBV7-3 and TRBJ1-2; 8 nucleotides align to TRBD1. The length of the CDR3 is 17 residues. Trimming at V came to 2 bases and at J to 2 bases, leaving 10 bases not matched to a gene. Per the germline V gene, CDR1 is SGHTA and CDR2 is FQGTGA. The CDR3 protein is CASSLYPGQAGNYGYTF. The CDR3 region has the DNA TGTGCCAGCAGCTTATACCCGGGACAGGCGGGAAACTATGGCTACACCTTC.

This clone was seen a few times. The chain couples TRBV2 to TRBJ1-6, with 7 bases identical to TRBD1. V gave up 6 bases and J gave up 6 bases; unmatched junction bases: 11. Looked up from germline, CDR1 is SNHLY and CDR2 is FYNNEI. The CDR3 consists of 16 residues. The CDR3 loop is CASRPTGSSRNSPLHF. Here the CDR3 DNA reads TGTGCCAGCAGGCCGACAGGGTCTAGTCGTAATTCACCCCTCCACTTT.

The V gene is TRBV19, the J gene TRBJ2-2; 9 positions match TRBD2. Germline assignment: CDR1 LNHDA and CDR2 SQIVND (reference sequence). The CDR3 consists of 16 residues. V lost 2 bases and J lost 0; bases outside the gene matches: 1. The CDR3, as DNA: TGTGCCAGTAGTATACCTAGCGGGGCGAACACCGGGGAGCTGTTTTTT. Translating it yields CASSIPSGANTGELFF.

The chain employs TRBV10-1 and TRBJ1-5, with D unclear. V was pared by 3 bases and J by 7 bases, with 4 bases between. Germline CDR1 reads WNHNN; CDR2 reads SYGVQD (reference sequence). CDR3 size: 11 residues. CDR3: CASSEGQPQHF. DNA of the CDR3: TGCGCCAGCAGTGAAGGACAGCCCCAGCATTTT.

The chain recombines TRBV4-2 with TRBJ2-7; D gene ambiguous. The CDR3 extends over 13 amino acids. Germline-derived CDR1 and CDR2 are LGHNA and YNFKEQ. With 4 bases removed from V and 0 bases from J, the gap between germline ends came to 7 bases. The CDR3 coding sequence is TGTGCCAGCAGCCGCCCCAGCTCCTACGAGCAGTACTTC. It yields the protein CASSRPSSYEQYF.

The chain uses TRBV30 and TRBJ2-2; 8 bases agree with TRBD1. The CDR3 is made up of 16 amino acids. The junction had 13 bases not matched to a gene; V was cut back by 5 bases and J by 5 bases. CDR1 and CDR2 (germline): GTSNPN, SVGIG (reference sequence). The CDR3 nucleotides are TGTGCCTGGGGTGGCGACAGGGGCGGCGGAACCGGGGAGCTGTTTTTT. The encoded protein is CAWGGDRGGGTGELFF.

J is TRBJ2-7 and V is TRBV5-6; a weak D match, TRBD1 (5 bases). This CDR3 has 16 residues. Germline V gene sequence: CDR1 SGHDT, CDR2 YYEEEE. Deletions cut 0 bases from V and 0 bases from J, with 13 bases between. The DNA of the CDR3 is TGTGCCAGCAGCTTGGAGGCAGGGATGAGCTCCTACGAGCAGTACTTC. Its translation is CASSLEAGMSSYEQYF. The full variable domain, rest sourced from reference TRBV5-6 and TRBJ2-7, is DAGVTQSPTHLIKTRGQQVTLRCSPKSGHDTVSWYQQALGQGPQFIFQYYEEEERQRGNFPDRFSGHQFPNYSSELNVNALLLGDSALYLCASSLEAGMSSYEQYFGPGTRLTVT.

The rearrangement links TRBV10-3 to TRBJ2-7; 8 bases map to TRBD1. The germline V gene has CDR1 ENHRY and CDR2 SYGVKD. The CDR3 has 12 residues. V dropped 6 bases and J dropped 5; count of bases not matched to a gene: 3. The CDR3 loop reads CAISRGRHEQYF. As DNA, the CDR3 is TGTGCCATCAGCAGGGGGCGGCACGAGCAGTACTTC.